This is a list of T cell receptor beta chains from one sample in a study of cytomegalovirus exposure and HLA in healthy donors. Profiling relied on immunoSEQ multiplex PCR, and the TCRdb table lists in-frame clones only, not all of them. Among some 130,000 clones, approximately 78% were seen once, and the ten largest hold approximately 1.4%. Material: PBMCs. These receptor sequences come from a female donor in good health and CMV-seronegative. Each CDR3 is given without its conserved first and last residue.

v_gene: TRBV5-6
j_gene: TRBJ1-5
CDR3aa: ASNLFDQPQH

v_gene: TRBV6-6
j_gene: TRBJ1-3
CDR3aa: ASSADRSSGNTIY

v_gene: TRBV27
j_gene: TRBJ1-2
CDR3aa: ASSHGQGRLLGYGYT

v_gene: TRBV28
j_gene: TRBJ1-5
CDR3aa: ASLQGINQPQH

v_gene: TRBV7-2
j_gene: TRBJ2-3
CDR3aa: ASSFTRPAGGLTDTQY

v_gene: TRBV5-1
j_gene: TRBJ2-7
CDR3aa: ASSRPEGGEQY

v_gene: TRBV6-1
j_gene: TRBJ2-3
CDR3aa: ASDRTSGATDTQY

v_gene: TRBV7-3
j_gene: TRBJ2-3
CDR3aa: ASSVSDTDTQY

v_gene: TRBV27
j_gene: TRBJ2-5
CDR3aa: ASSSGLGETQY

v_gene: TRBV7-8
j_gene: TRBJ1-1
CDR3aa: ASSLVGYTEAF

v_gene: TRBV5-8
j_gene: TRBJ2-2
CDR3aa: ASSWRDVVTGELF

v_gene: TRBV2
j_gene: TRBJ2-3
CDR3aa: ASREVGLALTDTQY

v_gene: TRBV9
j_gene: TRBJ2-1
CDR3aa: ASSATSTVDEQF

v_gene: TRBV28
j_gene: TRBJ2-3
CDR3aa: ASSLLLATDTQY

v_gene: TRBV10-3
j_gene: TRBJ2-5
CDR3aa: AIRPGTSGRQETQY

v_gene: TRBV7-2
j_gene: TRBJ2-6
CDR3aa: ASSWGGLRVGANVLT

v_gene: TRBV21-1
j_gene: TRBJ1-2
CDR3aa: ASSPQGKGYT

v_gene: TRBV27
j_gene: TRBJ2-7
CDR3aa: ASKRRGLNEQY

v_gene: TRBV28
j_gene: TRBJ2-1
CDR3aa: ASSSVDEQF

v_gene: TRBV7-9
j_gene: TRBJ2-7
CDR3aa: ASAPLRGPFPYEQY

v_gene: TRBV28
j_gene: TRBJ2-4
CDR3aa: ASSPGSIGDIQY

v_gene: TRBV9
j_gene: TRBJ2-1
CDR3aa: ASSRAGGTYNEQF

v_gene: TRBV11-2
j_gene: TRBJ2-7
CDR3aa: ASSPGQPLWQY

v_gene: TRBV7-8
j_gene: TRBJ1-2
CDR3aa: ASSARDRALYGYT

v_gene: TRBV18
j_gene: TRBJ2-7
CDR3aa: ASSPGTGSHEQY

v_gene: TRBV9
j_gene: TRBJ2-3
CDR3aa: ASSPAGTSGTDTQY

v_gene: TRBV28
j_gene: TRBJ1-1
CDR3aa: ASRSPWGLRTEAF

v_gene: TRBV5-6
j_gene: TRBJ2-7
CDR3aa: ASSLVRGQGSHEQY

v_gene: TRBV7-2
j_gene: TRBJ2-1
CDR3aa: ASSLAGGGNEQF

v_gene: TRBV5-8
j_gene: TRBJ2-3
CDR3aa: ASSLEGTSGFSTDTQY

v_gene: TRBV28
j_gene: TRBJ2-5
CDR3aa: ASRGTGEYGTQY

v_gene: TRBV4-2
j_gene: TRBJ2-1
CDR3aa: ASSPRDSRNEQF

v_gene: TRBV6-6
j_gene: TRBJ1-5
CDR3aa: ASVRIQGYSNQPQH

v_gene: TRBV7-2
j_gene: TRBJ2-3
CDR3aa: ASSRTGRTDTQY

v_gene: TRBV4-3
j_gene: TRBJ2-1
CDR3aa: ASSQAGPGTSGNEQF

v_gene: TRBV7-3
j_gene: TRBJ1-2
CDR3aa: ASSLAGSYGYT

v_gene: TRBV7-9
j_gene: TRBJ1-2
CDR3aa: ASSLEQALGYGYT

v_gene: TRBV27
j_gene: TRBJ2-1
CDR3aa: ASSSRDRAYNEQF

v_gene: TRBV7-2
j_gene: TRBJ2-3
CDR3aa: ASSPPSTDTQY

v_gene: TRBV11-2
j_gene: TRBJ2-5
CDR3aa: ASSARLAVQETQY

v_gene: TRBV2
j_gene: TRBJ1-2
CDR3aa: ASRGAGTYGYT

v_gene: TRBV9
j_gene: TRBJ1-3
CDR3aa: ASSVGTVSGNTIY

v_gene: TRBV7-9
j_gene: TRBJ1-3
CDR3aa: ASSSTGGPGNTIY

v_gene: TRBV7-3
j_gene: TRBJ2-1
CDR3aa: ASSPGTGSNEQF

v_gene: TRBV6-1
j_gene: TRBJ2-5
CDR3aa: ASSEASQGLAGPLQETQY

v_gene: TRBV18
j_gene: TRBJ2-3
CDR3aa: ASSPIGTSGRTDTQY

v_gene: TRBV6-5
j_gene: TRBJ1-5
CDR3aa: ASSSDRENQPQH

v_gene: TRBV7-9
j_gene: TRBJ2-7
CDR3aa: ASSFKSGTGGYEQY

v_gene: TRBV28
j_gene: TRBJ1-1
CDR3aa: ASSFSNTEGAF

v_gene: TRBV2
j_gene: TRBJ2-5
CDR3aa: ASSGTSVGETQY

v_gene: TRBV27
j_gene: TRBJ1-2
CDR3aa: ASSLSRGGNYGYT

v_gene: TRBV27
j_gene: TRBJ2-7
CDR3aa: ASSWTSGRDIYEQY

v_gene: TRBV7-8
j_gene: TRBJ1-1
CDR3aa: ASSLPGQGAETEAF

v_gene: TRBV7-9
j_gene: TRBJ2-5
CDR3aa: ASSSRRLELGPMRETQY

v_gene: TRBV4-3
j_gene: TRBJ2-1
CDR3aa: ASSQDPAGVGYNEQF

v_gene: TRBV15
j_gene: TRBJ2-2
CDR3aa: AASGPANTGELF